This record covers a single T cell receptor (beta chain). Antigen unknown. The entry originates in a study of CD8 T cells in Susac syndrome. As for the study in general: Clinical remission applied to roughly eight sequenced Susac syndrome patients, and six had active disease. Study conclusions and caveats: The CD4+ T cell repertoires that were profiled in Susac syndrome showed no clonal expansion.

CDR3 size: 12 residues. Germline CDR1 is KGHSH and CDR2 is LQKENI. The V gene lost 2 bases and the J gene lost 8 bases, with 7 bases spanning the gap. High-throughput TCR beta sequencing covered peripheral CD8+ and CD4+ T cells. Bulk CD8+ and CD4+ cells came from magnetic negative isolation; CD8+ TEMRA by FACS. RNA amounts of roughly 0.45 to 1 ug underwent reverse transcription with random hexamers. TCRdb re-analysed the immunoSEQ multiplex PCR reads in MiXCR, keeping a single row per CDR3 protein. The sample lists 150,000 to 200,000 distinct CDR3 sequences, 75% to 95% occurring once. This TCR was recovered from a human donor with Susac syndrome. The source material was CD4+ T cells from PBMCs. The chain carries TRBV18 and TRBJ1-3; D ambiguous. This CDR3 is CASSPDSDTIYF. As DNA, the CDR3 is TGTGCCAGCTCACCAGATTCTGACACCATATATTTT. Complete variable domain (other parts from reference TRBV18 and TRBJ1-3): NAGVMQNPRHLVRRRGQEARLRCSPMKGHSHVYWYRQLPEEGLKFMVYLQKENIIDESGMPKERFSAEFPKEGPSILRIQQVVRGDSAAYFCASSPDSDTIYFGEGSWLTVV.